These 10 T cell receptor beta chains originate from one sample sequenced in a study of T cell responses to AZD1222 COVID-19 vaccine. The data were produced by immunoSEQ multiplex PCR, yet TCRdb's version contains in-frame clones alone and is incomplete. The repertoire holds about 68,000 clones, about 80% seen once, with 12% in the top ten. The material sequenced was peripheral blood, taken on day 0 of AZD1222 vaccination. Every receptor here comes from an adult in good health.

The genes are TRBV7-2 and TRBJ2-1, with no clear D. CDR3 length equals 15 residues. Looked up from germline, CDR1 is SGHTA and CDR2 is FQGNSA. V dropped 5 bases and J dropped 4 bases, with 15 bases sitting between them. The CDR3 sequence: CASSPDGYFYNEQFF. DNA of the CDR3: TGTGCCAGCAGCCCGGATGGCTACTTTTACAATGAGCAGTTCTTC.

This clone showed up just a few times. The chain is built from TRBV5-4 and TRBJ1-6, with 9 nucleotides matching TRBD1. The CDR3 has 14 amino acids. J lost 10 bases, V lost 0 bases, and 2 bases had no gene match. The germline CDR1 and CDR2 sequences are SGHNT and YYREEE (reference sequence). The CDR3 region is CASSLDRGPSPLHF. The CDR3, as DNA: TGTGCCAGCAGCTTGGACAGGGGGCCATCACCCCTCCACTTT.

The J gene is TRBJ2-4, the V gene TRBV2; D is tentatively TRBD1 or TRBD2 (6 bases each). Between the trimmed V and J ends, which lost 4 bases and 7 bases, there was a span of 11 bases. The CDR3 covers 13 residues. Per germline, CDR1 SNHLY and CDR2 FYNNEI. The CDR3 sequence: CASSGGGLNIQYF. The DNA for the CDR3 is TGTGCCAGCAGTGGTGGGGGGCTGAACATTCAGTACTTC.

The J gene is TRBJ1-5, the V gene TRBV6-1; possibly TRBD1 for D (6 bases). V shed 3 bases and J shed 7 bases, with 19 bases lying between them. From germline, CDR1 is MNHNS and CDR2 SASEGT. The CDR3 covers 16 residues. CDR3 region: CASSEGGGAGWQPQHF. In nucleotides, the CDR3 is TGTGCCAGCAGTGAGGGGGGGGGCGCGGGGTGGCAGCCCCAGCATTTT.

The genes are TRBV5-4 and TRBJ2-1; TRBD2 agrees at 13 bases. This CDR3 is built from 18 residues. Germline V gene data show CDR1 as SGHNT and CDR2 as YYREEE (reference sequence). With V trimmed by 4 bases and J by 0 bases, 7 bases remained unmatched. The CDR3 loop is CASSVGLAGSASYNEQFF. DNA of the CDR3: TGTGCCAGCAGCGTGGGACTAGCGGGGTCCGCCTCCTACAATGAGCAGTTCTTC.

CDR3 loop: CASVPWGAGQPQHF. CDR3 in DNA: TGTGCTAGTGTTCCATGGGGGGCGGGTCAGCCCCAGCATTTT. V gene TRBV12-5 combines with J gene TRBJ1-5; the D gene is possibly TRBD1 (6 bases). Trimming took 7 bases from V and 6 from J, leaving 16 bases between them. This CDR3 comprises 14 residues. Germline CDR1 is LGHNT and CDR2 is FRNRAP.

This clone was counted once. This chain connects TRBV7-6 to TRBJ2-7, with 7 bases aligning to TRBD2. The trim removed 0 bases at V and 4 bases at J, leaving 3 bases unmatched. The CDR3 contains 14 residues. Looked up from germline, CDR1 is SGHVS and CDR2 is FNYEAQ. CDR3 sequence (DNA): TGTGCCAGCAGCTTAGCGGGGGGGGAGTACGAGCAGTACTTC. Protein product: CASSLAGGEYEQYF.

The CDR3 DNA reads as TGTGCCAGCAGCCATTCCGGGACAGGGAAAGCTTTCTTT. It translates to CASSHSGTGKAFF. The chain carries TRBV28 and TRBJ1-1; 9 bases line up with TRBD1. Germline assignment: CDR1 MDHEN and CDR2 SYDVKM. V trimming: 6 bases; J trimming: 9 bases; junction bases outside the gene matches: 8. This CDR3 has 13 residues. Drawing the rest from reference TRBV28 and TRBJ1-1, the complete variable domain is DVKVTQSSRYLVKRTGEKVFLECVQDMDHENMFWYRQDPGLGLRLIYFSYDVKMKEKGDIPEGYSVSREKKERFSLILESASTNQTSMYLCASSHSGTGKAFFGQGTRLTVV.

This clone appeared once. The chain carries TRBV6-5 and TRBJ1-2, with D possibly TRBD1 on 5 matching bases. The CDR3 sequence is 12 residues long. Trimming took off 6 bases at V and 8 bases at J, with 13 bases between the two ends. Germline lookup yields CDR1 MNHEY and CDR2 SVGAGI. The CDR3 DNA reads as TGTGCCAGCAGCAACCCACGGGGCGGCTACACCTTC. This encodes CASSNPRGGYTF.

J is TRBJ1-3 and V is TRBV6-1; 9 positions match TRBD1. CDR3 size: 15 residues. Germline V CDR1 and CDR2: MNHNS, SASEGT. Unmatched junction bases numbered 6, after V lost 6 bases and J lost 3 bases. In nucleotides, the CDR3 is TGTGCCAGCAGCAAACAGGGGGCAAATGGAAACACCATATATTTT. This translates into CASSKQGANGNTIYF.